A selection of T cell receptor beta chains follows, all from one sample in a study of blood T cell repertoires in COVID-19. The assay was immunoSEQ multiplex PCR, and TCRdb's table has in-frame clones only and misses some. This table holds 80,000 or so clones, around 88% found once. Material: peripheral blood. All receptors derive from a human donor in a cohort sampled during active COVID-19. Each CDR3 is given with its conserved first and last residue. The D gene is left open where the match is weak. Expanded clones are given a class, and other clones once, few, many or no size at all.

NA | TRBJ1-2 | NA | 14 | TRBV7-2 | TGTGCCAGCAGCACCCGGTCGGGTGTAGACGGCTACACCTTC | CASSTRSGVDGYTF
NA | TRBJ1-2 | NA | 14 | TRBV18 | TGTGCCAGCTCACCAGGCGCAGGGGACTATGGCTACACCTTC | CASSPGAGDYGYTF
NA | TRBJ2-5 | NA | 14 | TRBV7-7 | TGTGCTAGCAGCTTGGGAGTAAGGAGGGAGACCCAGTACTTC | CASSLGVRRETQYF
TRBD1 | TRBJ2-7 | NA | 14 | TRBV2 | TGTGCCAGCACCCTCGACAGGGGGCCCAACGAGCAGTACTTC | CASTLDRGPNEQYF
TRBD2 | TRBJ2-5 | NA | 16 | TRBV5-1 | TGCGCCAGCAGCTTGGGTCGACTAGCGGGACAAGAGACCCAGTACTTC | CASSLGRLAGQETQYF
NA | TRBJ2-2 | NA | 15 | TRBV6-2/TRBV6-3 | TGTGCCAGCAGTTGGACTTCTCCGAACACCGGGGAGCTGTTTTTT | CASSWTSPNTGELFF
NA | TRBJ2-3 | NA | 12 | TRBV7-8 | TGTGCCAGCAGCGCGAGCACAGATACGCAGTATTTT | CASSASTDTQYF
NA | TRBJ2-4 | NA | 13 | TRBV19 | TGTGCCAGTAGTATCGCGGCAAGTCACATTCAGTACTTC | CASSIAASHIQYF
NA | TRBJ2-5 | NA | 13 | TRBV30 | TGTGCCTGGAGTGTACGAGTTCCGGAGACCCAGTACTTC | CAWSVRVPETQYF
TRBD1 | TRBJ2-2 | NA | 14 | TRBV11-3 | TGTGCCAGCAGCAGGACAGGGAATACCGGGGAGCTGTTTTTT | CASSRTGNTGELFF
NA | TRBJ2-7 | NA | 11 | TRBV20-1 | TGCAGTGCTAACAGGCAGGTCGGGCAGTACTTC | CSANRQVGQYF
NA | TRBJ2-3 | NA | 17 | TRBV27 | TGTGCCAGCAGTTATCAGTTAGCGAATATCCGGACAGATACGCAGTATTTT | CASSYQLANIRTDTQYF
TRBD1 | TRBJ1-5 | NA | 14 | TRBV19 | TGTGCCAGCGACAGGGCGTACGACAATCAGCCCCAGCATTTT | CASDRAYDNQPQHF
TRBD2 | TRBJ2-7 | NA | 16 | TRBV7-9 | TGTGCCAGCAGCTTAAGTCTAGCGGGGGCCATCCCCGAGCAGTACTTC | CASSLSLAGAIPEQYF
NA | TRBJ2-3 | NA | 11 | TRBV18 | TGTGCCAGCTCACCGGAGGATACGCAGTATTTT | CASSPEDTQYF
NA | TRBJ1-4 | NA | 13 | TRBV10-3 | TGTGCCATCAGTGAGACAGGCAATGAAAAACTGTTTTTT | CAISETGNEKLFF
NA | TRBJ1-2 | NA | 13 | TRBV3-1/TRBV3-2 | TGTGCCAGCAGCCAAGAAAGCGGGGGGAGCTACACCTTC | CASSQESGGSYTF
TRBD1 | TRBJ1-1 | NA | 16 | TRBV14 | TGTGCCAGCAGCCCCGGAGGTAGGGGGCGGTGGACTGAAGCTTTCTTT | CASSPGGRGRWTEAFF
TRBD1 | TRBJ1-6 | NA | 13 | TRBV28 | TGTGCCAGCATTAGAGGGGGCGGTTCACCCCTCCACTTT | CASIRGGGSPLHF
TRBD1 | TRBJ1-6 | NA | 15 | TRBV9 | TGTGCCAGCAGCCCGTCGGGACAGGGCCAATCACCCCTCCACTTT | CASSPSGQGQSPLHF
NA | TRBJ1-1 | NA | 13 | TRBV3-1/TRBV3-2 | TGTGCCAGCAGCCCGCTCCGGGGCACTGAAGCTTTCTTT | CASSPLRGTEAFF
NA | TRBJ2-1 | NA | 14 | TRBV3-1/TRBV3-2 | TGTGCCACCTCGGACAGCCTGGGGGTCAATGAGCAGTTCTTC | CATSDSLGVNEQFF
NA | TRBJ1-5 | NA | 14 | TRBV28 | TGTGCCAGCAGTCTGGGGGGGGAATGGCAGCCCCAGCATTTT | CASSLGGEWQPQHF
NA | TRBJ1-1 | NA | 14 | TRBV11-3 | TGTGCCAGCAGCTTCCCCCAGGGTGGGACTGAAGCTTTCTTT | CASSFPQGGTEAFF
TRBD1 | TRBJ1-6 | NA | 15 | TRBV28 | TGTGCCAGCAGTTCGACAGGGAGAAGGAATTCACCCCTCCACTTT | CASSSTGRRNSPLHF
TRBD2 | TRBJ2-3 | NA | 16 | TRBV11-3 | TGTGCCAGCAGCCCGGGACTAGCGGGGAGCACAGATACGCAGTATTTT | CASSPGLAGSTDTQYF
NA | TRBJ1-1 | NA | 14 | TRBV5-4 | TGTGCCAGCAGCCACGGGGGGGCTAACACTGAAGCTTTCTTT | CASSHGGANTEAFF
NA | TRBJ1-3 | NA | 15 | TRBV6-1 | TGTGCCAGCAGTGAAGGGCAGGGTCCTGGAAACACCATATATTTT | CASSEGQGPGNTIYF
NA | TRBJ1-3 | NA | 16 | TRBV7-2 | TGTGCCAGCAGAAACCGACCCGCTAGCCGTGGAAACACCATATATTTT | CASRNRPASRGNTIYF
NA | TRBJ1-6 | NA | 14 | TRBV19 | TGTGCCAGTAGTGAGGCACGATATAATTCACCCCTCCACTTT | CASSEARYNSPLHF
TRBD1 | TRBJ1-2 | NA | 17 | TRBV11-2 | TGTGCCAGCAGCTTAGCCAGATCGGGACAGGGGAACTATGGCTACACCTTC | CASSLARSGQGNYGYTF
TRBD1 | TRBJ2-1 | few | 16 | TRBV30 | TGTGCCTGGAGTTTATCAGGGGGCCGCTTTTACAATGAGCAGTTCTTC | CAWSLSGGRFYNEQFF
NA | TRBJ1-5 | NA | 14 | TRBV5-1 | TGCGCCAGCAGCCCCGAGGGGAGGGTCCAGCCCCAGCATTTT | CASSPEGRVQPQHF
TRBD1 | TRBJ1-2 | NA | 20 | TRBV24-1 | TGTGCCACCAGTGGTCGTACAGGGGGCAATTCCGGGGTTGACAACTATGGCTACACCTTC | CATSGRTGGNSGVDNYGYTF
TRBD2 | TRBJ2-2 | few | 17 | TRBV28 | TGTGCCAGCAGTTTATGGAATCTAGCGGGAGGGCCGGGGGAGCTGTTTTTT | CASSLWNLAGGPGELFF
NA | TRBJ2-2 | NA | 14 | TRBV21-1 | TGTGCCAGCAGGGGGACAGGGAACACCGGGGAGCTGTTTTTT | CASRGTGNTGELFF
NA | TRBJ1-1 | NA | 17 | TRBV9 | TGTGCCAGCAGCGCCTCCATCGGGAGGGGGGTGAACACTGAAGCTTTCTTT | CASSASIGRGVNTEAFF
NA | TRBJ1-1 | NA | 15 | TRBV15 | TGTGCCACCAGCAGAGCGGGGGGGCAGAACACTGAAGCTTTCTTT | CATSRAGGQNTEAFF
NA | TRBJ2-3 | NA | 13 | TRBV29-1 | TGCAGCGTTGCGGGGACACATCCAGATACGCAGTATTTT | CSVAGTHPDTQYF
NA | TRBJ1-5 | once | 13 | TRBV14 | TGTGCCAGCAGCCAACAGGTTAATCAGCCCCAGCATTTT | CASSQQVNQPQHF
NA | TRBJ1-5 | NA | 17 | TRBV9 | TGTGCCAGCAGCGTATCGCGGGACCGTGGCACCCATCAGCCCCAGCATTTT | CASSVSRDRGTHQPQHF